The source of this T cell receptor beta chain is a study of cytomegalovirus exposure and HLA in healthy donors. Study results and caveats: The productive fraction for most TCR beta V segments was about 87% or about 30% in an earlier analysis.

The PCR ran on 60 Vbeta and 13 Jbeta primers. Sequenced by immunoSEQ multiplex PCR; TCRdb stores in-frame clones only, minus some. The sample includes about 170,000 clones, 85% of them seen just once. V gave up 1 base and J gave up 6 bases; unmatched junction bases: 9. This CDR3 has 16 amino acids. Germline V gene sequence: CDR1 MNHEY, CDR2 SMNVEV (reference sequence). Turning to this clone: Its antigen is currently unknown.

This TCR derives from a boy aged 2 to 9 in good health and CMV-seronegative. Sequenced sample: PBMCs. This chain links TRBV27 with TRBJ2-7, with TRBD2 matching 10 bases. CDR3 residues: CASSLLRLAGDAEQYF. The CDR3 nucleotides are TGTGCCAGCAGTTTATTAAGGCTAGCGGGAGATGCCGAGCAGTACTTC.